The rows below give T cell receptor beta chains drawn from one sample of a study of blood T cell repertoires in COVID-19. The assay was immunoSEQ multiplex PCR, and TCRdb's table has in-frame clones only and misses some. Among 200,000 to 250,000 clones, 82% were seen once, and the ten largest hold over 4%. The sample comprised peripheral blood. The receptors derive from a woman in her 70s with COVID-19, enrolled during active disease. CDR3s include the opening cysteine and the closing phenylalanine or tryptophan. A D gene is named only where the DNA matches it firmly. Not every row has a clone size; where given, it reads once, few, many or a size class.

size,V,J,D,CDR3,DNA
once,TRBV28,TRBJ2-5,.,CASSRGQPQETQYF,TGTGCCAGCAGTCGAGGACAGCCGCAAGAGACCCAGTACTTC
.,TRBV3-1/TRBV3-2,TRBJ1-1,TRBD1,CASSYRQGWGEAFF,TGTGCCAGCAGCTACAGACAGGGATGGGGGGAAGCTTTCTTT
.,TRBV19,TRBJ1-1,TRBD1,CASSTGGPNTEAFF,TGTGCCAGTAGTACAGGGGGGCCTAACACTGAAGCTTTCTTT
.,TRBV5-1,TRBJ2-3,TRBD1,CASSSQGATDTQYF,TGCGCCAGCAGCTCACAGGGGGCCACAGATACGCAGTATTTT
.,TRBV28,TRBJ1-5,.,CASSPGQNHQPQHF,TGTGCCAGCAGTCCCGGACAGAACCATCAGCCCCAGCATTTT
.,TRBV13,TRBJ2-3,TRBD2,CASSRSGATDTQYF,TGTGCCAGCAGCCGTAGCGGGGCGACAGATACGCAGTATTTT
.,TRBV7-2,TRBJ2-1,TRBD2,CASTEGLGGYNEQFF,TGTGCCAGCACCGAGGGACTAGGAGGATACAATGAGCAGTTCTTC
.,TRBV28,TRBJ2-1,TRBD2,CASETSGRGYNEQFF,TGTGCCAGCGAAACTAGCGGGAGGGGATACAATGAGCAGTTCTTC
.,TRBV6-5,TRBJ1-2,.,CASSFRERNYGYTF,TGTGCCAGCAGTTTCCGGGAAAGGAACTATGGCTACACCTTC
.,TRBV11-2,TRBJ2-3,.,CASSSTLVDTQYF,TGTGCCAGCAGCTCTACGCTCGTAGATACGCAGTATTTT
.,TRBV7-9,TRBJ2-5,.,CASRRDDWRETQYF,TGTGCCAGCAGGCGGGACGACTGGCGGGAGACCCAGTACTTC
.,TRBV7-2,TRBJ1-2,TRBD1,CASSVQAGGVGGYTF,TGTGCCAGCAGCGTTCAGGCAGGGGGAGTAGGTGGCTACACCTTC
.,TRBV15,TRBJ2-3,.,CATSPGEDTQYF,TGTGCCACCAGCCCAGGGGAAGATACGCAGTATTTT
.,TRBV19,TRBJ2-7,TRBD1,CASGGAKWYPGQAYEQYF,TGTGCCAGCGGTGGGGCGAAGTGGTACCCGGGACAGGCCTACGAGCAGTACTTC
.,TRBV19,TRBJ2-7,.,CAFRDTVYYEQYF,TGTGCCTTCCGGGACACCGTCTACTACGAGCAGTACTTC
.,TRBV7-2,TRBJ2-2,TRBD1,CASSLLGPGTVNTGELFF,TGTGCCAGCAGCTTACTGGGCCCCGGGACAGTAAACACCGGGGAGCTGTTTTTT
.,TRBV12-5,TRBJ2-5,TRBD2,CASAQREGRETQYF,TGTGCTAGTGCACAGCGGGAGGGCCGAGAGACCCAGTACTTC
.,TRBV6-5,TRBJ1-2,TRBD1,CASSRQGSEGYTF,TGTGCCAGCAGCCGACAGGGGTCGGAAGGCTACACCTTC
.,TRBV7-9,TRBJ2-5,.,CASSSPPSLETQYF,TGTGCCAGCAGCTCCCCTCCTTCCCTGGAGACCCAGTACTTC
.,TRBV4-1,TRBJ1-4,TRBD1,CASSQTGGEGTTNEKLFF,TGCGCCAGCAGCCAGACAGGGGGCGAGGGGACAACTAATGAAAAACTGTTTTTT
.,TRBV19,TRBJ2-7,TRBD2,CASSSGGLATYEQYF,TGTGCCAGTAGCTCGGGAGGGCTAGCGACCTACGAGCAGTACTTC
.,TRBV24-1,TRBJ2-1,.,CATSDLATQSSYNEQFF,TGTGCCACCAGTGATTTAGCGACCCAGAGCTCCTACAATGAGCAGTTCTTC
.,TRBV5-4,TRBJ2-2,.,CASSVNLGTPTGELFF,TGTGCCAGCAGCGTGAATCTGGGGACTCCCACCGGGGAGCTGTTTTTT
.,TRBV5-1,TRBJ1-5,.,CASSLWAGDQPQHF,TGCGCCAGCAGCTTGTGGGCAGGTGATCAGCCCCAGCATTTT
few,TRBV28,TRBJ1-2,.,CASSEGILYGYTF,TGTGCCAGCAGTGAGGGAATCCTCTATGGCTACACCTTC
few,TRBV2,TRBJ2-7,TRBD1,CASLVRQGDSYEQYF,TGTGCCAGCCTTGTTAGACAGGGGGATTCCTACGAGCAGTACTTC
.,TRBV5-4,TRBJ1-4,.,CASSLRTGGAAVEKLFF,TGTGCCAGCAGCTTGAGGACGGGGGGAGCGGCAGTGGAAAAACTGTTTTTT
.,TRBV4-2,TRBJ1-5,.,CASSQDRGSNQPQHF,TGTGCCAGCAGCCAAGACAGGGGTAGCAATCAGCCCCAGCATTTT
.,TRBV7-8,TRBJ2-3,.,CASSWDWTSTDTQYF,TGTGCCAGCAGCTGGGACTGGACTAGCACAGATACGCAGTATTTT
.,TRBV12-3/TRBV12-4,TRBJ1-2,.,CATQANYGYTF,TGTGCAACTCAGGCGAACTATGGCTACACCTTC
.,TRBV19,TRBJ2-7,.,CATGQSTYEQYF,TGTGCCACTGGACAGTCAACCTACGAGCAGTACTTC
few,TRBV27,TRBJ2-7,TRBD1,CASSVDRLYEQYF,TGTGCCAGCAGTGTGGACAGGCTCTACGAGCAGTACTTC
few,TRBV5-5,TRBJ2-3,TRBD2,CASSLLAGGGGDTQYF,TGTGCCAGCAGCCTACTAGCGGGAGGCGGTGGCGATACGCAGTATTTT
.,TRBV5-8,TRBJ1-2,.,CASSFRKGGYTF,TGTGCCAGCAGTTTTCGGAAGGGGGGCTACACCTTC
.,TRBV30,TRBJ1-5,TRBD1,CAWSLDRVEGQPQHF,TGTGCCTGGTCGCTCGACAGGGTGGAAGGTCAGCCCCAGCATTTT
.,TRBV7-2,TRBJ2-7,.,CASSLTDLDYEQYF,TGTGCCAGCAGCTTAACTGACTTAGACTACGAGCAGTACTTC
.,TRBV9,TRBJ1-1,TRBD1,CASSARQGMNTEAFF,TGTGCCAGCAGCGCCCGACAGGGGATGAACACTGAAGCTTTCTTT
.,TRBV6-5,TRBJ1-2,.,CASSSPISYGYTF,TGTGCCAGCAGTTCCCCAATCAGCTATGGCTACACCTTC
.,TRBV28,TRBJ1-1,.,CASRTTNTEAFF,TGTGCCAGCAGAACTACGAACACTGAAGCTTTCTTT
.,TRBV6-6,TRBJ1-2,TRBD1,CASSRPRTGGRLGYTF,TGTGCCAGCAGTCGACCTCGGACAGGAGGGCGTCTGGGCTACACCTTC
.,TRBV7-2,TRBJ1-4,TRBD1,CASSAGQGTNEKLFF,TGTGCCAGCAGCGCGGGACAGGGAACAAATGAAAAACTGTTTTTT
.,TRBV6-5,TRBJ2-7,TRBD1,CASIKPGTGFYEQYF,TGTGCCAGCATTAAACCCGGGACAGGGTTCTACGAGCAGTACTTC
.,TRBV5-8,TRBJ1-2,.,CASSFLGSYGYTF,TGTGCCAGCAGCTTCCTGGGGAGCTATGGCTACACCTTC
.,TRBV25-1,TRBJ2-1,TRBD2,CASKSDSGSWGEQFF,TGTGCCAGCAAGTCGGATAGCGGGAGTTGGGGTGAGCAGTTCTTC
once,TRBV9,TRBJ1-1,.,CASSHGGTEAFF,TGTGCCAGCAGCCATGGAGGCACTGAAGCTTTCTTT
.,TRBV2,TRBJ1-1,TRBD1,CAIPTGTGAHPGAAFF,TGTGCCATCCCGACCGGGACAGGGGCCCACCCGGGAGCGGCTTTCTTT
.,TRBV30,TRBJ1-1,TRBD1,CAWSPRSRGLGTEAFF,TGTGCCTGGAGTCCTCGCTCAAGGGGGCTGGGCACTGAAGCTTTCTTT
.,TRBV6-2/TRBV6-3,TRBJ2-1,TRBD2,CASSSWTSGSNEQFF,TGTGCCAGCAGTTCGTGGACTAGCGGGAGCAATGAGCAGTTCTTC
.,TRBV6-6,TRBJ2-7,.,CASSRTAYEQYF,TGTGCCAGCAGCCGGACAGCGTACGAGCAGTACTTC
.,TRBV7-9,TRBJ2-3,TRBD1,CASSFGSGTGYTDTQYF,TGTGCCAGCAGCTTTGGCTCAGGGACAGGGTACACAGATACGCAGTATTTT
.,TRBV5-1,TRBJ1-4,.,CASSPSGLQTNEKLFF,TGCGCCAGCAGCCCATCAGGGCTTCAGACTAATGAAAAACTGTTTTTT
.,TRBV27,TRBJ1-2,TRBD1,CASSLLGQGYGYTF,TGTGCCAGCAGTTTATTGGGACAGGGCTATGGCTACACCTTC